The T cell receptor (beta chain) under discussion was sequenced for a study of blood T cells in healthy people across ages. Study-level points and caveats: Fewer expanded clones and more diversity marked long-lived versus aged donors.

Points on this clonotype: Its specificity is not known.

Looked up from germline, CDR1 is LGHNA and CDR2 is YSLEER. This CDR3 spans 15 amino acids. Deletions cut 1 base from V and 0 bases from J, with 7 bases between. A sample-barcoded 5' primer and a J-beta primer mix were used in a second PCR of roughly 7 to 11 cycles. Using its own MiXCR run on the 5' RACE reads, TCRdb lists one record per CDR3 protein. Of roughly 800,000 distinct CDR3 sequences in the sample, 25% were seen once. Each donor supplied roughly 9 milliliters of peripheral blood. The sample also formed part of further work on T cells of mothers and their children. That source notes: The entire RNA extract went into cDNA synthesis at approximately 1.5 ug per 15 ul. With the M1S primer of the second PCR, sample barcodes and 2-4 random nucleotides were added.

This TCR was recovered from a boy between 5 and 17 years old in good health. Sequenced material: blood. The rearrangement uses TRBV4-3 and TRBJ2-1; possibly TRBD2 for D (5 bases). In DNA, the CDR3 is TGCGCCAGCAGCCAAGTGGACTTCTCCTACAATGAGCAGTTCTTC. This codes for CASSQVDFSYNEQFF.